This T cell receptor (beta chain) appears in the sequencing data of a study of blood T cell repertoires in COVID-19. On the study more broadly: Italy, Spain and the United States were the sources of the convalescent and acute COVID-19 samples. In each case, the material was cDNA or gDNA derived from T cells, B-cell-depleted T cells, or PBMCs.

V gave up 6 bases and J gave up 8 bases; unmatched junction bases: 4. Germline V gene data show CDR1 as SNHLY and CDR2 as FYNNEI. The CDR3 spans 12 residues. The table came from immunoSEQ multiplex PCR; TCRdb's copy has only in-frame clones and leaves some out. Seen here are 84,000 or so clones, around 85% observed once, and the top ten hold 5.4%. This rearrangement joins TRBV2 to TRBJ2-1; 7 nucleotides align to TRBD2. The TCR was taken from a man in his sixties with acute or convalescent COVID-19. Source material: peripheral blood. DNA for the CDR3: TGTGCCAGCAGACCCCGGGGGGATGAGCAGTTCTTC. Residues: CASRPRGDEQFF.